The 13 T cell receptor beta chains presented below share a single source sample, sequenced in a study of shared clonotypes between healthy human individuals. The assay was immunoSEQ multiplex PCR, and TCRdb's table has in-frame clones only and misses some. The data contain fewer than 3 million clones, 92% of them singletons. Sequenced input: naive CD4+ T cells from PBMCs. Subset reported: CD45RA+ positively selected. The source of these receptors is a man younger than 35 in good health. Some clones in this sample may be carry-over from other donors' samples.

The V and J genes are TRBV5-8 and TRBJ1-1; no reliable D call. The CDR3 sequence is 14 residues long. V was trimmed by 0 bases and J by 1 base, leaving 7 bases between them. CDR1 and CDR2 from the germline V gene are SGHTS and YDEGEE. The CDR3 here is CASSLAFRNTEAFF. In DNA form, the CDR3 reads TGTGCCAGCAGCTTGGCGTTTCGGAACACTGAAGCTTTCTTT.

The chain carries TRBV7-2 and TRBJ2-3, with TRBD2 matching over 9 bases. The CDR3 has 20 residues. Germline CDR1 reads SGHTA; CDR2 reads FQGNSA. V shed 0 bases, J shed 0 bases, and the junction held 13 bases outside the gene matches. CDR3 nucleotides: TGTGCCAGCAGCTTAGCGCGGGTCGGAGCGGGAGGTGCTAGCACAGATACGCAGTATTTT. It translates to CASSLARVGAGGASTDTQYF.

The V and J genes are TRBV5-1 and TRBJ2-3; TRBD2 might be the D (6 bases). CDR1 is SGHRS and CDR2 is YFSETQ in the germline V gene. This CDR3 is 15 amino acids long. Trimming pared 4 bases from V and 0 bases from J, leaving 12 bases between. The CDR3 reads CASSRSSASTDTQYF. CDR3 DNA: TGCGCCAGCAGCCGATCTAGCGCAAGCACAGATACGCAGTATTTT.

The chain recombines TRBV19 with TRBJ2-7; D is tentatively TRBD1 or TRBD2 (5 bases each). Between the trimmed V and J ends, which lost 5 bases and 2 bases, there was a span of 16 bases. CDR1 and CDR2 (germline): LNHDA, SQIVND (reference sequence). The CDR3 spans 15 residues. CDR3 sequence reads: CASSETGTKTYEQYF. The DNA for the CDR3 is TGTGCCAGTAGTGAGACCGGGACCAAAACCTACGAGCAGTACTTC.

The chain joins TRBV6-5 to TRBJ1-4, with 7 bases lining up with TRBD1. The germline V gene encodes CDR1 MNHEY and CDR2 SVGAGI. The CDR3 has 14 amino acids. The J segment lost 11 bases and the V segment lost 2 bases, leaving 8 bases of the junction unmatched. For the CDR3, the DNA is TGTGCCAGCAGTTACGACAGGGCGCGTTCGAAACTGTTTTTT. This translates into CASSYDRARSKLFF.

The V call is TRBV5-4, the J call TRBJ1-2; no clear D gene. The V end was cut by 0 bases, the J end by 7 bases, with 7 bases between. This CDR3 region has 12 residues. Germline V gene data show CDR1 as SGHNT and CDR2 as YYREEE (reference sequence). CDR3 residues: CASSLGGPGYTF. The CDR3 region has the DNA TGTGCCAGCAGCTTGGGAGGGCCTGGCTACACCTTC.

The gene calls are TRBV29-1 and TRBJ1-1, with D possibly TRBD1 on 6 matching bases. The CDR3 length is 16 residues. The germline CDR1 and CDR2 sequences are SQVTM and ANQGSEA. V gave up 1 base and J gave up 1 base, with 16 bases separating them. DNA of the CDR3: TGCAGCGTTGAAGGGATAGGGGGACGGGAGAACACTGAAGCTTTCTTT. Protein product: CSVEGIGGRENTEAFF.

The chain carries TRBV5-1 and TRBJ2-7; no clear D. The CDR3 totals 13 residues. Per germline, CDR1 SGHRS and CDR2 YFSETQ. Trimming pared 0 bases from V and 6 bases from J, leaving 10 bases between. The CDR3 DNA sequence: TGCGCCAGCAGCTTGGATGGCGCCGGCGAGCAGTACTTC. Residues: CASSLDGAGEQYF.

The chain uses TRBV19 and TRBJ1-2; 9 bases map to TRBD1. V dropped 1 base and J dropped 13; count of bases not matched to a gene: 4. The CDR3 runs 12 residues. Germline CDR1 is LNHDA and CDR2 is SQIVND (reference sequence). CDR3 in amino acids: CASSIGTGGPTF. Here the CDR3 DNA reads TGTGCCAGTAGTATAGGTACAGGGGGCCCCACCTTC.

The V call is TRBV2, the J call TRBJ2-1, with TRBD2 matching 12 bases. The trim removed 5 bases at V and 2 bases at J, leaving 1 base unmatched. CDR1 SNHLY and CDR2 FYNNEI come from the germline V gene. This CDR3 is built from 15 residues. The CDR3 DNA sequence: TGTGCCAGCAGTCGACTAGCGGGAGCCTACAATGAGCAGTTCTTC. Encoded protein: CASSRLAGAYNEQFF.

V usage is TRBV28 and J usage is TRBJ1-1, with D hard to call. The ends were cut back, 2 bases at V and 3 bases at J, with 13 bases in the middle. Per germline, CDR1 MDHEN and CDR2 SYDVKM. The CDR3 loop spans 15 amino acids. The chain's CDR3 is CASSLGGPGYTEAFF. Written as DNA, the CDR3 is TGTGCCAGCAGTTTAGGTGGCCCGGGGTACACTGAAGCTTTCTTT.

This chain connects TRBV5-1 to TRBJ1-1; D remains unclear. CDR1 SGHRS and CDR2 YFSETQ come from the germline V gene. The ends were cut back, 7 bases at V and 0 bases at J, with 25 bases in the middle. The CDR3 is made up of 18 amino acids. CDR3 in amino acids: CASAHPGRSYTMNTEAFF. CDR3 DNA sequence: TGCGCCAGCGCACACCCCGGCAGGTCATACACAATGAACACTGAAGCTTTCTTT. Combining the CDR3 with reference TRBV5-1 and TRBJ1-1 gives the whole variable domain KAGVTQTPRYLIKTRGQQVTLSCSPISGHRSVSWYQQTPGQGLQFLFEYFSETQRNKGNFPGRFSGRQFSNSRSEMNVSTLELGDSALYLCASAHPGRSYTMNTEAFFGQGTRLTVV.

The V call is TRBV10-2, the J call TRBJ2-2, with D perhaps matching TRBD2 (5 bases). Per the germline V gene, CDR1 is WSHSY and CDR2 is SAAADI. Deletions cut 3 bases from V and 5 bases from J, with 10 bases between. CDR3 length equals 14 residues. Written as DNA, the CDR3 is TGCGCCAGCAGTGATCGAGCGGAGACCGGGGAGCTGTTTTTT. This translates into CASSDRAETGELFF.